This TCR beta chain was found in a study of control samples from healthy donors and cancer patients. Trimming pared 11 bases from V and 1 base from J, leaving 12 bases between. Germline CDR1 is MNHEY and CDR2 is SVGAGI. The CDR3 is made up of 12 amino acids. Only in-frame clones appear in the TCRdb table, and some are missing; sequencing was by immunoSEQ multiplex PCR. The sample yields roughly 80,000 clones, 70% to 90% seen once. The clonotype comes from a woman in her fifties or sixties in good health. Sequenced material: blood. The chain has TRBV6-5 and TRBJ2-7; a weak D match, TRBD1 (6 bases). The CDR3 protein is CAYPGVSYEQYF. Written as DNA, the CDR3 is TGTGCCTATCCAGGGGTTTCCTACGAGCAGTACTTC.